Each of the 20 T cell receptor beta chains below was sequenced from the same sample in a study of blood T cells in healthy people across ages (dated by TCRdb to between 2015 and 2016). The library was obtained by 5' RACE. The instrument given in TCRdb is Illumina HiSeq 2500. A second about 7 to 11 cycle PCR used a sample-barcoded 5' primer and a J-beta primer mix. TCRdb trimmed the raw reads at Q25, called clones with MiXCR and kept productive beta chains. Every distinct CDR3 protein forms one entry, paired with its most common genes and DNA. The sample data list 1.5 million to 2 million distinct CDR3 sequences, and roughly 28% of these were observed just once. About 8% of the sample lies in the top ten. Specimen: blood. Receptor source: a woman between 25 and 40 years old in good health.

V is TRBV30 and J is TRBJ1-1; 8 bases are shared with TRBD1. Losses at the gene ends were 2 bases for V and 5 bases for J; bases not matched to a gene: 13. In germline, CDR1 is GTSNPN, CDR2 SVGIG (reference sequence). The CDR3 totals 16 residues. CDR3: CAWSSRARGRDTEAFF. The CDR3 DNA follows: TGTGCCTGGAGTAGTCGGGCCAGGGGGCGGGATACTGAAGCTTTCTTT.

DNA for the CDR3: TGTGCCAGCAGCCAAGGACTAGCGGGAACTGAGCAGTTCTTC. Protein sequence: CASSQGLAGTEQFF. V and J are TRBV3-1 and TRBJ2-1; 11 nucleotides agree with TRBD2. Trimming cost V 1 base and J 9 bases; bases outside gene matches: 2. Germline V gene lookup returns CDR1 LGHDT and CDR2 YNNKEL (reference sequence). This CDR3 has 14 residues.

This clonotype has only a few counts. The V call is TRBV29-1, the J call TRBJ2-2; D unresolved. This CDR3 is 13 amino acids long. V lost 3 bases and J lost 3, with 8 bases in between. The germline V gene has CDR1 SQVTM and CDR2 ANQGSEA. Here the CDR3 DNA reads TGCAGCGTTGAGCAGATAGACACCGGGGAGCTGTTTTTT. Its translation: CSVEQIDTGELFF.

The CDR3: CASSQGQTSSMETQYF. The CDR3 nucleotides are TGTGCCAGCAGCCAAGGACAGACTAGCAGCATGGAGACCCAGTACTTC. This chain connects TRBV3-1 to TRBJ2-5, with TRBD2 identical over 7 bases. In germline, CDR1 is LGHDT, CDR2 YNNKEL (reference sequence). This CDR3 region has 16 residues. The V and J ends lost 1 base and 5 bases, in that order; junction bases with no gene match: 10.

The gene calls are TRBV6-5 and TRBJ2-1; 7 bases align to TRBD2. Per germline, CDR1 MNHEY and CDR2 SVGAGI. With V trimmed by 6 bases and J by 7 bases, 15 bases remained unmatched. CDR3 length equals 16 residues. CDR3: CASRPGHTGGWNEQFF. The CDR3, as DNA: TGTGCCAGCAGACCTGGTCACACCGGGGGGTGGAATGAGCAGTTCTTC.

This clonotype was seen more than once but under ten times. V gene TRBV9 combines with J gene TRBJ1-6; TRBD1 aligns across 9 bases. CDR1 SGDLS and CDR2 YYNGEE come from the germline V gene. The CDR3 covers 17 residues. Trimming at V came to 4 bases and at J to 7 bases, leaving 12 bases not matched to a gene. The CDR3 nucleotides read TGTGCCAGCAGCTATGTCCTCCCGGACAGGGGAAATTCACCCCTCCACTTT. Amino acid sequence: CASSYVLPDRGNSPLHF.

This clonotype was picked up a small number of times. The chain employs TRBV3-1 and TRBJ2-1; the D gene is possibly TRBD2 (5 bases). The germline V gene has CDR1 LGHDT and CDR2 YNNKEL (reference sequence). CDR3 size: 15 residues. V was pared by 0 bases and J by 3 bases, with 9 bases between. DNA for the CDR3: TGTGCCAGCAGCCAAGATCCGACTAACTACAATGAGCAGTTCTTC. Translated, it gives CASSQDPTNYNEQFF.

The J gene is TRBJ2-4, the V gene TRBV7-2; 8 nucleotides align to TRBD2. TRBJ2-7 matches the DNA end more closely, so the J call is doubtful. Germline CDR1 SGHTA, CDR2 FQGNSA. There are 17 residues in the CDR3. The CDR3 here is CASSLSPSGRVGHEQYF. DNA for the CDR3: TGTGCCAGCAGCTTATCCCCCAGCGGGAGAGTAGGACACGAGCAGTACTTC.

The sample holds many counts of this clonotype. The J gene is TRBJ2-7, the V gene TRBV7-9; unclear D gene. With 5 bases removed from V and 6 bases from J, the gap between germline ends came to 11 bases. The CDR3 runs 12 residues. CDR1 SEHNR and CDR2 FQNEAQ come from the germline V gene (reference sequence). CDR3 DNA: TGTGCCAGCAGCCCTCCTTTTGGCGAGCAGTACTTC. Amino acids: CASSPPFGEQYF.

This clonotype was observed at least ten times. This chain connects TRBV12-3 or TRBV12-4 to TRBJ2-7; 12 bases are shared with TRBD2. The CDR3 sequence is 15 residues long. With V trimmed by 5 bases and J by 2 bases, 4 bases remained unmatched. The CDR3: CASSATSGSPYEQYF. The CDR3 DNA follows: TGTGCCAGCAGTGCGACTAGCGGGAGCCCCTACGAGCAGTACTTC.

The chain recombines TRBV4-1 with TRBJ2-5; D is unresolved. Between the trimmed V and J ends, which lost 0 bases and 7 bases, there was a span of 15 bases. CDR3 length equals 15 residues. CDR1 and CDR2 (germline): MGHRA, YSYEKL. CDR3 in amino acids: CASSQDSSGVLTQYF. DNA for the CDR3: TGCGCCAGCAGCCAAGATTCGTCAGGTGTATTGACCCAGTACTTC.

The chain employs TRBV14 and TRBJ2-5; D unclear. The CDR3 sequence is 15 residues long. Germline assignment: CDR1 SGHDN and CDR2 FVKESK. Trimming stripped 1 base from V and 1 base from J, with 10 bases between. For the CDR3, the DNA is TGTGCCAGCAGCCAAGGAAGGTCTTTCCAAGAGACCCAGTACTTC. Translated, it gives CASSQGRSFQETQYF. Drawing the rest from reference TRBV14 and TRBJ2-5, the complete variable domain is EAGVTQFPSHSVIEKGQTVTLRCDPISGHDNLYWYRRVMGKEIKFLLHFVKESKQDESGMPNNRFLAERTGGTYSTLKVQPAELEDSGVYFCASSQGRSFQETQYFGPGTRLLVL.

This clonotype was observed a handful of times. V is TRBV7-2 and J is TRBJ1-5; 9 positions match TRBD1. V gave up 5 bases and J gave up 2 bases; unmatched junction bases: 7. The CDR3 has 16 residues. Germline V gene sequence: CDR1 SGHTA, CDR2 FQGNSA. This chain's CDR3 is CASSGSGTGRNQPQHF. CDR3 sequence (DNA): TGTGCCAGCAGCGGGTCAGGGACAGGGCGCAATCAGCCCCAGCATTTT. Complete variable domain (other parts from reference TRBV7-2 and TRBJ1-5): GAGVSQSPSNKVTEKGKDVELRCDPISGHTALYWYRQSLGQGLEFLIYFQGNSAPDKSGLPSDRFSAERTGGSVSTLTIQRTQQEDSAVYLCASSGSGTGRNQPQHFGDGTRLSIL.

This clonotype appeared many times. The V gene is TRBV4-3, the J gene TRBJ2-7; 13 nucleotides align to TRBD2. The V and J ends lost 5 bases and 5 bases, in that order; junction bases with no gene match: 6. The CDR3 has 15 amino acids. Germline loops: CDR1 LGHNA, CDR2 YSLEER. CDR3 in DNA: TGCGCCAGCAGCGGAGGACTAGCGGGAGACCACGAGCAGTACTTC. It translates to CASSGGLAGDHEQYF.

The chain carries TRBV20-1 and TRBJ2-7; D is tentatively TRBD1 or TRBD2 (5 bases each). In germline, CDR1 is DFQATT, CDR2 SNEGSKA (reference sequence). This CDR3 spans 18 amino acids. V was clipped by 1 base and J by 2 bases, with 24 bases between them. CDR3 nucleotides: TGCAGTGCTAGAGGCCCCCTTCCCGGGACGTCCCCCACCTACGAGCAGTACTTC. Its translation is CSARGPLPGTSPTYEQYF.

The gene calls are TRBV6-4 and TRBJ2-5; D perhaps matches TRBD2 (7 bases). Trimming stripped 6 bases from V and 1 base from J, with 15 bases between. Per germline, CDR1 MRHNA and CDR2 SNTAGT. There are 15 residues in the CDR3. The CDR3 DNA reads TGTGCCAGCAGCCAGAGGGGGGGCCGCCAAGAGACCCAGTACTTC. Protein: CASSQRGGRQETQYF.

This clonotype occurred once. The chain is built from TRBV29-1 and TRBJ1-5, with D possibly matching TRBD1 (5 bases). This CDR3 contains 14 residues. Looked up from germline, CDR1 is SQVTM and CDR2 is ANQGSEA. With 6 bases removed from V and 7 bases from J, the gap between germline ends came to 19 bases. The DNA of the CDR3 is TGCAGCGTCCGCCCGGGCGGGACCGAACAGCCCCAGCATTTT. Translation gives CSVRPGGTEQPQHF.

CDR3: CASSLEGRSNEKLFF. The CDR3 DNA reads as TGCGCCAGCAGCTTGGAGGGGCGTTCTAATGAAAAACTGTTTTTT. The V call is TRBV5-1, the J call TRBJ1-4, with a weak D call TRBD1 (5 bases). V was pared by 0 bases and J by 3 bases, with 9 bases between. The germline V gene encodes CDR1 SGHRS and CDR2 YFSETQ. The CDR3 has 15 residues.

This clonotype has just a few counts. This rearrangement joins TRBV5-1 to TRBJ2-5, with 8 positions matching TRBD1. V lost 5 bases and J lost 5; bases outside the gene matches: 14. Per the germline V gene, CDR1 is SGHRS and CDR2 is YFSETQ. CDR3 length: 16 residues. The CDR3 sequence: CASSSTDRGWLETQYF. As DNA, the CDR3 is TGCGCCAGCAGTTCTACCGACAGGGGTTGGTTGGAGACCCAGTACTTC.

This clonotype was seen repeatedly, ten times or more. The chain carries TRBV15 and TRBJ2-1; D is ambiguous. This CDR3 spans 13 amino acids. Germline-derived CDR1 and CDR2 are LNHNV and YYDKDF (reference sequence). V lost 10 bases, J lost 4 bases, and 14 bases lay in between. CDR3 bases: TGTGCCATCTCGACCCGGTTGTACAATGAGCAGTTCTTC. This sequence encodes CAISTRLYNEQFF.